This T cell receptor (beta chain) was observed in a study of blood T cell repertoires in COVID-19. Study at large: Acute and convalescent COVID-19 specimens originated in the United States, Italy and Spain.

Study processing details: The assay estimated nucleated cells by amplifying reference gene primers. Profiled with immunoSEQ multiplex PCR; TCRdb holds only in-frame clones, not every one. D and trimming come from the DNA, and the V and J calls and clone size come from that table. The table includes under 250,000 clones, approximately 85% detected once. Participants were aged about 18 to 90 years from some 24 US areas. Which cohort a participant joined came from the clinical history participants gave. The clonotype was recovered from a woman in her 50s with acute COVID-19. Sequencing used PBMCs or T cells enriched from blood (not recorded which).

The CDR3 DNA sequence: TGTGCCAGCAGTTACACAGCTAACTATGGCTACACCTTC. Protein product: CASSYTANYGYTF. This rearrangement joins TRBV6-5 to TRBJ1-2, with unresolved D. The germline V gene encodes CDR1 MNHEY and CDR2 SVGAGI. There are 13 residues in the CDR3. V was cut by 2 bases and J by 0 bases, with 4 bases left in between.